The clone carrying this TCR beta chain occurred once. There are 15 residues in the CDR3. Looked up from germline, CDR1 is LNHDA and CDR2 is SQIVND (reference sequence). V shed 6 bases and J shed 6 bases, with 17 bases lying between them. The sample is drawn from a study of control samples from healthy donors and cancer patients. The table came from immunoSEQ multiplex PCR; TCRdb's copy has only in-frame clones and leaves some out. The repertoire holds some 210,000 clones, with 90% to 95% as singletons. What was sequenced was blood. This clonotype was obtained from a young man in good health. The chain uses TRBV19 and TRBJ1-4, with a weak D call TRBD1 (5 bases). The CDR3 DNA sequence: TGTGCCAGTAGGGGGGGATTGGCGCGGGATGAAAAACTGTTTTTT. Its translation: CASRGGLARDEKLFF.